This is a list of T cell receptor beta chains from one sample in a study of cytomegalovirus exposure and HLA in healthy donors. Clones were read by immunoSEQ multiplex PCR, and TCRdb kept only the in-frame ones, dropping some. Of 150,000 to 200,000 clones listed, over 75% are singletons. Material for sequencing was PBMCs. Receptor source: a man aged 18 to 35 in good health and CMV-seronegative. CDR3s include the opening cysteine and the closing phenylalanine or tryptophan. The D gene is left open where the match is weak. Only part of the rows carry a size: once, few, many, or a class if the clone is expanded.

D gene: .
J gene: TRBJ1-2
V gene: TRBV6-1
CDR3 length: 13
clone size: .
CDR3 protein: CASSGQPYYGYTF
CDR3 DNA: TGTGCCAGCAGTGGACAACCATACTATGGCTACACCTTC

D gene: TRBD1
J gene: TRBJ1-1
V gene: TRBV18
CDR3 length: 15
clone size: once
CDR3 protein: CASSQEGAPNTEAFF
CDR3 DNA: TGTGCCAGCTCTCAAGAGGGGGCACCAAACACTGAAGCTTTCTTT

D gene: .
J gene: TRBJ1-5
V gene: TRBV10-3
CDR3 length: 16
clone size: once
CDR3 protein: CAISDRDKNSNQPQHF
CDR3 DNA: TGTGCCATCAGTGACCGGGACAAAAATAGCAATCAGCCCCAGCATTTT

D gene: TRBD1
J gene: TRBJ1-3
V gene: TRBV9
CDR3 length: 16
clone size: .
CDR3 protein: CASSPTPRTGPNTIYF
CDR3 DNA: TGTGCCAGCAGCCCCACCCCAAGGACAGGGCCAAACACCATATATTTT

D gene: .
J gene: TRBJ2-7
V gene: TRBV19
CDR3 length: 15
clone size: .
CDR3 protein: CASSPRLVSTYEQYF
CDR3 DNA: TGTGCCAGTAGCCCCAGACTAGTATCCACCTACGAGCAGTACTTC

D gene: .
J gene: TRBJ1-1
V gene: TRBV28
CDR3 length: 13
clone size: few
CDR3 protein: CASRDKPNTEAFF
CDR3 DNA: TGTGCCAGCAGAGACAAGCCGAACACTGAAGCTTTCTTT

D gene: .
J gene: TRBJ1-3
V gene: TRBV9
CDR3 length: 15
clone size: .
CDR3 protein: CASSVSGAGGNTIYF
CDR3 DNA: TGTGCCAGCAGCGTAAGTGGGGCAGGGGGAAACACCATATATTTT

D gene: .
J gene: TRBJ1-4
V gene: TRBV7-2
CDR3 length: 17
clone size: .
CDR3 protein: CASSFGGGASWGEKLFF
CDR3 DNA: TGTGCCAGCAGCTTCGGGGGAGGGGCGAGCTGGGGGGAAAAACTGTTTTTT

D gene: TRBD2
J gene: TRBJ2-7
V gene: TRBV7-9
CDR3 length: 17
clone size: .
CDR3 protein: CASSLAVTSGRTYEQYF
CDR3 DNA: TGTGCCAGCAGCTTAGCTGTGACTAGCGGGAGGACTTACGAGCAGTACTTC

D gene: .
J gene: TRBJ1-6
V gene: TRBV5-1
CDR3 length: 14
clone size: .
CDR3 protein: CASSSTVQGSPLHF
CDR3 DNA: TGCGCCAGCAGTTCGACTGTACAGGGTTCACCCCTCCACTTT

D gene: .
J gene: TRBJ2-7
V gene: TRBV7-6
CDR3 length: 14
clone size: once
CDR3 protein: CASSLAGQPYEQYF
CDR3 DNA: TGTGCCAGCAGCTTAGCCGGACAGCCCTACGAGCAGTACTTC

D gene: TRBD1
J gene: TRBJ1-5
V gene: TRBV5-6
CDR3 length: 16
clone size: .
CDR3 protein: CASSGRGTGGGQPQHF
CDR3 DNA: TGTGCCAGCAGCGGGAGGGGGACAGGGGGAGGTCAGCCCCAGCATTTT

D gene: TRBD2
J gene: TRBJ2-3
V gene: TRBV2
CDR3 length: 15
clone size: .
CDR3 protein: CASSSLAGGTDTQYF
CDR3 DNA: TGTGCCAGCAGCAGTCTAGCGGGGGGCACAGATACGCAGTATTTT

D gene: .
J gene: TRBJ1-1
V gene: TRBV4-1
CDR3 length: 15
clone size: .
CDR3 protein: CASSHLIEAGGEAFF
CDR3 DNA: TGCGCCAGCAGCCATCTCATTGAGGCGGGGGGTGAAGCTTTCTTT

D gene: TRBD1
J gene: TRBJ1-6
V gene: TRBV7-2
CDR3 length: 15
clone size: .
CDR3 protein: CASCRGQNYNSPLHF
CDR3 DNA: TGTGCCAGCTGTAGGGGGCAGAATTATAATTCACCCCTCCACTTT

D gene: TRBD1
J gene: TRBJ1-5
V gene: TRBV19
CDR3 length: 14
clone size: few
CDR3 protein: CASRDRGPNQPQHF
CDR3 DNA: TGTGCCAGTAGGGACAGGGGGCCCAATCAGCCCCAGCATTTT

D gene: TRBD1
J gene: TRBJ2-1
V gene: TRBV5-1
CDR3 length: 13
clone size: .
CDR3 protein: CASRSTGVNEQFF
CDR3 DNA: TGCGCCAGCAGATCTACAGGGGTCAATGAGCAGTTCTTC

D gene: TRBD1
J gene: TRBJ2-7
V gene: TRBV7-9
CDR3 length: 15
clone size: .
CDR3 protein: CASSSGQGETYEQYF
CDR3 DNA: TGTGCCAGCAGCTCAGGACAGGGGGAGACCTACGAGCAGTACTTC

D gene: TRBD1
J gene: TRBJ1-4
V gene: TRBV5-4
CDR3 length: 16
clone size: .
CDR3 protein: CASSTKPTGGNEKLFF
CDR3 DNA: TGTGCCAGCAGCACAAAACCGACAGGGGGTAATGAAAAACTGTTTTTT

D gene: TRBD1
J gene: TRBJ1-5
V gene: TRBV27
CDR3 length: 15
clone size: .
CDR3 protein: CASSSSTGEDQPQHF
CDR3 DNA: TGTGCCAGCAGTTCATCGACAGGGGAAGATCAGCCCCAGCATTTT

D gene: .
J gene: TRBJ2-7
V gene: TRBV28
CDR3 length: 11
clone size: .
CDR3 protein: CASSLLYEQYF
CDR3 DNA: TGTGCCAGCAGTTTACTCTACGAGCAGTACTTC

D gene: TRBD2
J gene: TRBJ2-7
V gene: TRBV5-5
CDR3 length: 14
clone size: .
CDR3 protein: CASSLRGGAYEQYF
CDR3 DNA: TGTGCCAGCAGCTTACGGGGGGGAGCCTACGAGCAGTACTTC

D gene: TRBD2
J gene: TRBJ2-3
V gene: TRBV5-1
CDR3 length: 15
clone size: .
CDR3 protein: CASSFTSGGARTQYF
CDR3 DNA: TGCGCCAGCAGCTTTACTAGCGGGGGGGCCCGTACGCAGTATTTT

D gene: .
J gene: TRBJ2-5
V gene: TRBV10-3
CDR3 length: 15
clone size: .
CDR3 protein: CATGRAGRDQETQYF
CDR3 DNA: TGTGCCACCGGAAGGGCCGGCAGGGACCAAGAGACCCAGTACTTC

D gene: TRBD1
J gene: TRBJ1-2
V gene: TRBV19
CDR3 length: 16
clone size: few
CDR3 protein: CASSRYTGTGHYGYTF
CDR3 DNA: TGTGCCAGTAGTAGATACACCGGGACAGGGCACTATGGCTACACCTTC

D gene: .
J gene: TRBJ1-1
V gene: TRBV19
CDR3 length: 15
clone size: .
CDR3 protein: CASRTGTKGNTEAFF
CDR3 DNA: TGTGCCAGTAGGACCGGGACAAAAGGGAACACTGAAGCTTTCTTT

D gene: .
J gene: TRBJ1-6
V gene: TRBV30
CDR3 length: 15
clone size: .
CDR3 protein: CAWSVQSRGNSPLHF
CDR3 DNA: TGTGCCTGGAGTGTACAGAGCCGGGGAAATTCACCCCTCCACTTT

D gene: TRBD1
J gene: TRBJ1-2
V gene: TRBV15
CDR3 length: 15
clone size: .
CDR3 protein: CATSRATGDFYGYTF
CDR3 DNA: TGTGCCACCAGCAGAGCAACAGGGGATTTCTATGGCTACACCTTC

D gene: .
J gene: TRBJ2-5
V gene: TRBV4-1
CDR3 length: 15
clone size: .
CDR3 protein: CASSQVALAEVTQYF
CDR3 DNA: TGCGCCAGCAGCCAAGTTGCCCTAGCTGAAGTAACCCAGTACTTC

D gene: .
J gene: TRBJ2-3
V gene: TRBV10-3
CDR3 length: 15
clone size: .
CDR3 protein: CALGKALGGTDTQYF
CDR3 DNA: TGTGCCTTAGGAAAGGCTTTAGGGGGCACAGATACGCAGTATTTT

D gene: .
J gene: TRBJ2-5
V gene: TRBV29-1
CDR3 length: 14
clone size: .
CDR3 protein: CSVEGAGFQETQYF
CDR3 DNA: TGCAGCGTTGAAGGGGCAGGGTTCCAAGAGACCCAGTACTTC

D gene: .
J gene: TRBJ1-1
V gene: TRBV5-1
CDR3 length: 14
clone size: .
CDR3 protein: CASSPQGQNTEAFF
CDR3 DNA: TGCGCCAGCAGCCCCCAGGGACAGAACACTGAAGCTTTCTTT

D gene: TRBD2
J gene: TRBJ2-7
V gene: TRBV4-1
CDR3 length: 16
clone size: .
CDR3 protein: CASSQGRLAGGDGQYF
CDR3 DNA: TGCGCCAGCAGCCAAGGGAGACTAGCGGGGGGTGACGGGCAGTACTTC

D gene: .
J gene: TRBJ2-7
V gene: TRBV7-9
CDR3 length: 16
clone size: few
CDR3 protein: CASSLVALGAPYEQYF
CDR3 DNA: TGTGCCAGCAGCTTAGTAGCCCTGGGTGCGCCCTACGAGCAGTACTTC

D gene: TRBD1
J gene: TRBJ2-7
V gene: TRBV5-4
CDR3 length: 15
clone size: .
CDR3 protein: CASSPMTGSEGEQYF
CDR3 DNA: TGTGCCAGCAGCCCGATGACAGGGAGCGAGGGCGAGCAGTACTTC

D gene: .
J gene: TRBJ1-6
V gene: TRBV5-5
CDR3 length: 15
clone size: .
CDR3 protein: CASSLVPGTNSPLHF
CDR3 DNA: TGTGCCAGCAGCTTGGTCCCGGGTACTAATTCACCCCTCCACTTT

D gene: .
J gene: TRBJ2-3
V gene: TRBV21-1
CDR3 length: 13
clone size: .
CDR3 protein: CASSFPGLHTQYF
CDR3 DNA: TGTGCCAGCAGCTTCCCGGGACTACATACGCAGTATTTT